Listed below are T cell receptor beta chains from one sample, sequenced in a study of T cells after yellow fever vaccination. TCRdb used MiXCR to reprocess the 5' RACE reads, holding one entry per CDR3 protein. The sample lists under 550,000 distinct CDR3 sequences; 21% were seen once. Sequences were derived from PBMCs, sampled 21 days after the first yellow fever vaccination. The receptors were sampled from a man aged 18 to 30 who received the YFV17D yellow fever vaccine. Each CDR3 is given with its conserved first and last residue. The D gene is left open where the match is weak. For some rows the clone size is stated as once, few or many, or as a class when expanded; others skip it.

abundance: .; d_gene: TRBD2; v_gene: TRBV7-9; j_gene: TRBJ2-1; CDR3aa: CASSLGSAGVLYNEQFF; CDR3nt: TGTGCCAGCAGCTTAGGTTCTGCGGGGGTACTCTACAATGAGCAGTTCTTC
abundance: few; d_gene: TRBD1; v_gene: TRBV3-1; j_gene: TRBJ1-6; CDR3aa: CASSLHRGVNNSPLHF; CDR3nt: TGTGCCAGCAGCCTTCACAGGGGAGTGAATAATTCACCCCTCCACTTT
abundance: .; d_gene: .; v_gene: TRBV28; j_gene: TRBJ2-2; CDR3aa: CASSPSVIRTGELFF; CDR3nt: TGTGCCAGCAGCCCCAGCGTTATACGCACCGGGGAGCTGTTTTTT
abundance: .; d_gene: .; v_gene: TRBV7-9; j_gene: TRBJ1-2; CDR3aa: CASSADSLLRYTF; CDR3nt: TGTGCCAGCAGCGCAGACAGCCTACTCCGCTACACCTTC
abundance: .; d_gene: TRBD2; v_gene: TRBV5-1; j_gene: TRBJ2-3; CDR3aa: CASRDGTSGSTDTQYF; CDR3nt: TGCGCCAGCAGAGACGGGACTAGCGGTAGCACAGATACGCAGTATTTT
abundance: few; d_gene: .; v_gene: TRBV4-1; j_gene: TRBJ2-7; CDR3aa: CASSQGRQGRQYF; CDR3nt: TGCGCCAGCAGCCAAGGGAGGCAGGGGAGGCAGTACTTC
abundance: .; d_gene: .; v_gene: TRBV7-2; j_gene: TRBJ1-5; CDR3aa: CASSFLSGVGQPQHF; CDR3nt: TGTGCCAGCAGCTTCCTCTCAGGGGTTGGTCAGCCCCAGCATTTT
abundance: few; d_gene: TRBD1; v_gene: TRBV20-1; j_gene: TRBJ2-7; CDR3aa: CSAGRGTGSYEQYF; CDR3nt: TGCAGTGCGGGGCGGGGGACAGGGAGCTACGAGCAGTACTTC
abundance: many; d_gene: .; v_gene: TRBV4-2; j_gene: TRBJ1-1; CDR3aa: CASSQDRVWTEAFF; CDR3nt: TGTGCCAGCAGCCAAGATCGGGTTTGGACTGAAGCTTTCTTT
abundance: .; d_gene: TRBD1; v_gene: TRBV5-6; j_gene: TRBJ2-7; CDR3aa: CASSYGQGTYEQYF; CDR3nt: TGTGCCAGCAGCTACGGACAGGGCACCTACGAGCAGTACTTC
abundance: few; d_gene: .; v_gene: TRBV27; j_gene: TRBJ2-2; CDR3aa: CASSLYQNTGELFF; CDR3nt: TGTGCCAGCAGTTTATACCAGAACACCGGGGAGCTGTTTTTT
abundance: .; d_gene: TRBD1; v_gene: TRBV12-3/TRBV12-4; j_gene: TRBJ1-1; CDR3aa: CASSLDRPSKAFF; CDR3nt: TGTGCCAGCAGTTTGGACAGGCCCAGCAAAGCTTTCTTT
abundance: once; d_gene: TRBD2; v_gene: TRBV5-5; j_gene: TRBJ2-3; CDR3aa: CASSSRAGGRTDTQYF; CDR3nt: TGTGCCAGCAGCTCCCGAGCGGGGGGCCGCACAGATACGCAGTATTTT